This T cell receptor beta chain was sequenced during a study of T-cell memory formation after mild COVID-19. Study-wide findings and caveats: Pre-infection memory harbored some responding clones, suggesting cross-reactive memory joined. Shrinking CD4+ clones resided mostly in CM and EM, and CD8+ ones in EMRA.

The CDR3 runs 13 residues. Germline loops: CDR1 SGHTA, CDR2 FQGNSA. The V and J ends lost 4 bases and 2 bases respectively, with 7 bases between them. It was 5'RACE with constant-segment primers that produced the TCR alpha and TCR beta cDNA libraries, which carried sample barcodes and UMIs. TCRdb re-derived calls from the 5' RACE reads in MiXCR, one entry per CDR3 protein. The repertoire holds hundreds of thousands of distinct CDR3 sequences, with 15% to 20% as singletons. In the case of this clonotype: The antigen is not known.

The V call is TRBV7-2, the J call TRBJ2-3; D ambiguous. Sequenced: PBMCs or a T cell subset sorted from them (not recorded which). The sequence derives from a man aged 18 to 29 who had mild COVID-19 (a few samples of this study predate the infection). Cell type and time point are not known. The CDR3 here is CASSSRDTDTQYF. The CDR3 DNA follows: TGTGCCAGCAGCTCTCGCGACACAGATACGCAGTATTTT.